This T cell receptor (beta chain) is from a study of shared clonotypes between healthy human individuals. The study, taken as a whole, reports: The generation probabilities recorded for non-shared clonotypes fell below those of clonotypes shared by all four donors.

For this clone: Its specificity is unknown.

Profiled with immunoSEQ multiplex PCR; TCRdb holds only in-frame clones, not every one. The sample lists about 120,000 clones; roughly 70% were seen once. The receptor was derived from a woman aged 30 to 39 in good health. Sequenced material: memory CD8+ T cells sorted from blood. The subset here: CD45RO+ cells pooled with CCR7-negative TemRA cells.

CDR3 nucleotides: TGTGCCTGGGACAGGGGGCAATGGAACACTGAAGCTTTCTTT. This gives the protein CAWDRGQWNTEAFF. The J gene is TRBJ1-1, the V gene TRBV30; 10 bases match TRBD1. The CDR3 covers 14 residues. The V gene end was trimmed by 5 bases and the J gene end by 1 base; junction bases not matched to a gene: 4. Germline CDR1 reads GTSNPN; CDR2 reads SVGIG (reference sequence).